The clone carrying this T cell receptor beta chain was counted only a few times. Antigen unknown. J gave up 4 bases and V 9 bases, and 7 bases lay outside the gene matches. The germline V gene encodes CDR1 LNHDA and CDR2 SQIVND (reference sequence). This CDR3 comprises 13 residues. These data are taken from a study of T cell repertoires in cytomegalovirus infection. TCRdb fed the reads into MiXCR, producing one record per CDR3 protein. The sample includes around 770,000 distinct CDR3 sequences, under 35% of them seen just once. This sequence joins TRBV19 and TRBJ1-2; 8 positions match TRBD1. This sequence originates from a human donor in good health (CMV status not recorded). Some clones in this sample may be carry-over from other donors' samples. This specimen consisted of cultured CD8+ T cells from PBMCs, obtained from culture after CMV antigen stimulation. CDR3 amino acids: CASAPGTGYGYTF. The CDR3 DNA sequence: TGTGCCAGCGCGCCCGGGACAGGCTATGGCTACACCTTC. The variable domain in full, completed from reference TRBV19 and TRBJ1-2, reads DGGITQSPKYLFRKEGQNVTLSCEQNLNHDAMYWYRQDPGQGLRLIYYSQIVNDFQKGDIAEGYSVSREKKESFPLTVTSAQKNPTAFYLCASAPGTGYGYTFGSGTRLTVV.